The 20 T cell receptor beta chains reported below all come from one sample, sequenced in a study of blood T cell repertoires in COVID-19. TCRdb keeps only in-frame clones here, not all; method: immunoSEQ multiplex PCR. The profile shows about 280,000 clones, 75% to 90% of them singletons. Sample: peripheral blood. The receptors here all came from a woman under 40 who had recovered from COVID-19.

The rearrangement uses TRBV29-1 and TRBJ1-2, with 9 nucleotides matching TRBD1. CDR1 is SQVTM, CDR2 ANQGSEA, per germline. This CDR3 is built from 13 residues. With 7 bases clipped from V and 3 bases from J, the junction kept 6 bases outside the gene matches. CDR3: CSARQGVHYGYTF. The CDR3 nucleotides are TGCAGCGCGAGACAGGGGGTGCACTATGGCTACACCTTC. The variable domain in full, completed from reference TRBV29-1 and TRBJ1-2, reads SAVISQKPSRDICQRGTSLTIQCQVDSQVTMMFWYRQQPGQSLTLIATANQGSEATYESGFVIDKFPISRPNLTFSTLTVSNMSPEDSSIYLCSARQGVHYGYTFGSGTRLTVV.

The gene calls are TRBV19 and TRBJ1-5, with TRBD1 as a possible D gene (6 bases). The CDR3 length is 13 residues. Germline V gene lookup returns CDR1 LNHDA and CDR2 SQIVND (reference sequence). Trimming left V 3 bases short and J 6 bases short, with 9 bases between. The CDR3 nucleotides read TGTGCCAGTAGTATGGGGGCGAGTCAGCCCCAGCATTTT. Translating gives CASSMGASQPQHF. Variable domain in full (rest from reference TRBV19 and TRBJ1-5): DGGITQSPKYLFRKEGQNVTLSCEQNLNHDAMYWYRQDPGQGLRLIYYSQIVNDFQKGDIAEGYSVSREKKESFPLTVTSAQKNPTAFYLCASSMGASQPQHFGDGTRLSIL.

This chain joins TRBV3-1 (or the pseudogene TRBV3-2) and TRBJ2-7; 10 bases agree with TRBD2. The CDR3 runs 15 residues. Germline assignment: CDR1 LGHDT and CDR2 YNNKEL (reference sequence). Germline trimming cut 0 bases from V and 8 bases from J; bases unmatched to any gene: 7. The CDR3 is CASSQDLAGVSQQYF. DNA for the CDR3: TGTGCCAGCAGCCAAGATCTAGCGGGAGTTTCTCAGCAGTACTTC.

V gene TRBV19 combines with J gene TRBJ2-7; possible D gene TRBD2, 5 bases. The V end was cut by 5 bases, the J end by 2 bases, with 13 bases between. CDR1 is LNHDA and CDR2 is SQIVND in the germline V gene (reference sequence). The CDR3 sequence is 14 residues long. The CDR3 DNA follows: TGTGCCAGTAGTCCAACCGGGATACCCTACGAGCAGTACTTC. The encoded protein is CASSPTGIPYEQYF.

J is TRBJ2-2 and V is TRBV14; 10 nucleotides align to TRBD2. The junction had 11 bases not matched to a gene; V was cut back by 1 base and J by 3 bases. CDR1 is SGHDN and CDR2 is FVKESK in the germline V gene. This CDR3 is built from 19 residues. The CDR3 sequence is CASSQVRTSGYGHTGELFF. The CDR3, as DNA: TGTGCCAGCAGCCAAGTACGGACTAGCGGCTACGGGCACACCGGGGAGCTGTTTTTT.

The rearrangement uses TRBV21-1 and TRBJ2-5; TRBD2, the D gene given by the table, was not confirmed from the DNA. TRBV21-1 constitutes a pseudogene. This CDR3 is 15 amino acids long. CDR3 protein: CASSKVDSLPETQYF. The CDR3 DNA reads as TGTGCCAGCAGCAAAGTTGACTCACTGCCAGAGACCCAGTACTTC.

As DNA, the CDR3 is TGTGCCAGCAGCCCCGCGGGGGGCACTGGTGAGCAGTTCTTC. Protein sequence: CASSPAGGTGEQFF. The V gene is TRBV5-4, the J gene TRBJ2-1; 8 positions match TRBD2. Germline trimming cut 4 bases from V and 9 bases from J; bases unmatched to any gene: 9. The CDR3 runs to 14 residues. The germline CDR1 and CDR2 sequences are SGHNT and YYREEE (reference sequence).

This chain uses TRBV27 with TRBJ2-1; D is undetermined. The V and J ends lost 3 bases and 7 bases respectively, with 10 bases between them. Germline V lookup: CDR1 MNHEY, CDR2 SMNVEV (reference sequence). The CDR3 runs 13 residues. CDR3 protein: CASSFGWRNEQFF. The CDR3 DNA follows: TGTGCCAGCAGTTTCGGTTGGCGGAATGAGCAGTTCTTC.

This clone was detected once. This chain links TRBV24-1 with TRBJ2-6; 9 bases line up with TRBD1. The CDR3 runs to 17 residues. Germline V gene data show CDR1 as KGHDR and CDR2 as SFDVKD. J lost 0 bases, V lost 9 bases, and 8 bases had no gene match. In DNA, the CDR3 is TGTGCCACCTCTCGGGGGACAGGGTTCTCTGGGGCCAACGTCCTGACTTTC. This translates into CATSRGTGFSGANVLTF.

The CDR3 here is CASSKQETNQPQHF. DNA for the CDR3: TGTGCCAGCAGCAAACAGGAAACCAATCAGCCCCAGCATTTT. The chain links TRBV6-2 or TRBV6-3 to TRBJ1-5, with D tentatively TRBD1 (5 bases). The CDR3 length is 14 residues. The germline gives CDR1 MNHEY, CDR2 SVGEGT. Deletions cut 6 bases from V and 3 bases from J, with 12 bases between.

V usage is TRBV5-6 and J usage is TRBJ2-7; no reliable D call. This CDR3 is 13 amino acids long. V was shortened by 2 bases and J by 0 bases, with 6 bases between the two germline ends. Germline V gene lookup returns CDR1 SGHDT and CDR2 YYEEEE. The CDR3 loop reads CASSFTSSYEQYF. CDR3 nucleotide sequence: TGTGCCAGCAGCTTTACAAGCTCCTACGAGCAGTACTTC.

The chain carries TRBV7-9 and TRBJ2-3; possible D gene TRBD2, 6 bases. V dropped 3 bases and J dropped 0 bases, with 10 bases sitting between them. The CDR3 has 15 residues. CDR1 and CDR2 from the germline V gene are SEHNR and FQNEAQ (reference sequence). The CDR3 is CASSLGGASTDTQYF. Here the CDR3 DNA reads TGTGCCAGCAGCTTGGGCGGGGCTAGCACAGATACGCAGTATTTT.

The V and J genes are TRBV7-2 and TRBJ1-4; D unresolved. The CDR3 extends over 15 amino acids. V lost 5 bases and J 4 bases, leaving 14 bases between the germline ends. The V gene's germline CDR1 is SGHTA and CDR2 FQGNSA. CDR3 DNA sequence: TGTGCCAGCAGCACGGGAGACACGCGTAATGAAAAACTGTTTTTT. This sequence encodes CASSTGDTRNEKLFF.

The chain has TRBV6-5 and TRBJ1-2, with 7 positions matching TRBD1. V was clipped by 6 bases and J by 2 bases; unmatched bases: 3. The CDR3 runs 13 residues. Germline V gene lookup returns CDR1 MNHEY and CDR2 SVGAGI. In nucleotides, the CDR3 is TGTGCCAGCAGCCAGACAGGGAACTATGGCTACACCTTC. This sequence encodes CASSQTGNYGYTF.

The rearrangement uses TRBV28 and TRBJ2-7, with TRBD2 as a possible D gene (7 bases). Trimming left V 5 bases short and J 2 bases short, with 16 bases between. Germline CDR1 MDHEN, CDR2 SYDVKM. The CDR3 spans 15 residues. The CDR3 coding sequence is TGTGCCAGCAGTGCCCCGCGGGGGCAAACCTACGAGCAGTACTTC. It translates to CASSAPRGQTYEQYF.

The chain carries TRBV20-1 and TRBJ1-1; D might be TRBD1 (6 bases). Germline V CDR1 and CDR2: DFQATT, SNEGSKA (reference sequence). The ends were cut back, 6 bases at V and 7 bases at J, with 12 bases in the middle. The CDR3 runs 11 residues. CDR3 bases: TGCAGTGCCGGGGGGGACATTGAAGCTTTCTTT. Its protein product is CSAGGDIEAFF.

This clone was detected only a few times. The rearrangement uses TRBV5-1 and TRBJ2-2; the match to TRBD1 covers 9 bases. CDR3 length: 15 amino acids. The germline V gene has CDR1 SGHRS and CDR2 YFSETQ. With V trimmed by 2 bases and J by 6 bases, 5 bases remained unmatched. CDR3 sequence (DNA): TGCGCCAGCAGCTTCGGACAGGGGAGATCCGGGGAGCTGTTTTTT. Translated, it gives CASSFGQGRSGELFF.

The chain combines TRBV21-1 with TRBJ1-2. TRBV21-1 is recorded as a pseudogene. The length of the CDR3 is 15 residues. CDR3 in DNA: TGTGCCAGCAGCAACATCTTTAGAGGGTCCTATGGCTACACCTTC. It encodes CASSNIFRGSYGYTF.

The chain uses TRBV27 and TRBJ2-5; TRBD2 matches at 7 bases. The CDR3 spans 15 residues. Germline V gene lookup returns CDR1 MNHEY and CDR2 SMNVEV (reference sequence). V lost 7 bases to trimming and J lost 1 base; unmatched junction nucleotides: 9. The CDR3 sequence: CASNRAGMGQETQYF. CDR3 nucleotide sequence: TGTGCCAGCAACCGAGCGGGAATGGGCCAAGAGACCCAGTACTTC.

The chain links TRBV4-1 to TRBJ1-2, with D perhaps TRBD1 (5 bases). The germline V gene encodes CDR1 MGHRA and CDR2 YSYEKL. The V end was cut by 1 base, the J end by 3 bases, with 12 bases between. This CDR3 contains 15 residues. The CDR3 spells CASSQVVTVYYGYTF. In DNA, the CDR3 is TGCGCCAGCAGCCAAGTTGTGACAGTCTACTATGGCTACACCTTC.